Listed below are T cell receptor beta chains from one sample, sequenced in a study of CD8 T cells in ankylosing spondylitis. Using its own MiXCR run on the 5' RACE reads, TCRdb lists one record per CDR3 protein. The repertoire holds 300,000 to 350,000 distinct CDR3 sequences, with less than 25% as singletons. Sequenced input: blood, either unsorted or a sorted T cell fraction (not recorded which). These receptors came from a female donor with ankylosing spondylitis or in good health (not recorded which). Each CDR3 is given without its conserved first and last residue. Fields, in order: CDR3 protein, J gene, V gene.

CDR3 protein: SVDSSGSSGEQF
J gene: TRBJ2-1
V gene: TRBV29-1

CDR3 protein: SVEEKRSLAADTQY
J gene: TRBJ2-3
V gene: TRBV29-1

CDR3 protein: ASSFRSLAKNIQY
J gene: TRBJ2-4
V gene: TRBV6-2/TRBV6-3

CDR3 protein: SARGAASGTPDTQY
J gene: TRBJ2-3
V gene: TRBV20-1

CDR3 protein: ASSPATSAFQY
J gene: TRBJ2-7
V gene: TRBV3-1

CDR3 protein: ASSYDRGYGYT
J gene: TRBJ1-2
V gene: TRBV6-5

CDR3 protein: SDNRVGADTQY
J gene: TRBJ2-3
V gene: TRBV20-1

CDR3 protein: SASGGVRQPQH
J gene: TRBJ1-5
V gene: TRBV20-1

CDR3 protein: ASSQDPKGRGYT
J gene: TRBJ1-2
V gene: TRBV4-3

CDR3 protein: SARTSGKETQY
J gene: TRBJ2-5
V gene: TRBV20-1

CDR3 protein: ASSLERAEQETQY
J gene: TRBJ2-5
V gene: TRBV11-2

CDR3 protein: ASRQTGGASPLH
J gene: TRBJ1-6
V gene: TRBV12-3/TRBV12-4

CDR3 protein: SARPSGASVGTQY
J gene: TRBJ2-5
V gene: TRBV20-1